These 18 T cell receptor beta chains were all obtained from the same sample, sequenced in a study of response to subunit inactivated influenza vaccine. TCRdb re-derived calls from the RT-PCR reads in MiXCR, one entry per CDR3 protein. The repertoire holds hundreds of thousands of distinct CDR3 sequences, with roughly 8.2% as singletons. The sample was PBMCs from blood, taken 23 months after vaccination. Receptor source: a man between 45 and 75 years old who received an inactivated influenza vaccine.

The chain recombines TRBV6-2 or TRBV6-3 with TRBJ1-5; unclear D gene. This CDR3 has 13 amino acids. Deletions cut 8 bases from V and 3 bases from J, with 11 bases between. Germline loops: CDR1 MNHEY, CDR2 SVGEGT. CDR3 region: CASDDTLNQPQHF. In DNA form, the CDR3 reads TGTGCCAGCGACGACACCCTCAATCAGCCCCAGCATTTT.

A word on this clonotype: A much bigger clone sits one base away, suggesting this may be a read error. The rearrangement uses TRBV4-1 and TRBJ1-4; 8 positions match TRBD1. Germline V gene lookup returns CDR1 MGHRA and CDR2 YSYEKL. V dropped 4 bases and J dropped 6; count of bases not matched to a gene: 7. This CDR3 has 15 amino acids. The CDR3 DNA follows: TGCGCCAGCAGCCGAGCCCAGGACAGGGATGAAAAACTGTTTTTT. Translating it yields CASSRAQDRDEKLFF.

The V and J genes are TRBV6-2 or TRBV6-3 and TRBJ2-7, with 8 positions matching TRBD1. V lost 1 base and J lost 0; bases outside the gene matches: 14. Looked up from germline, CDR1 is MNHEY and CDR2 is SVGEGT. The CDR3 is 19 amino acids. CDR3 in DNA: TGTGCCAGCAGTTACTGGACAGGGAGAGGAACGGGAGTCTCCTACGAGCAGTACTTC. Amino acids: CASSYWTGRGTGVSYEQYF.

This clonotype was detected a few times. The chain carries TRBV24-1 and TRBJ2-1, with D tentatively TRBD1 or TRBD2 (5 bases each). Germline CDR1 is KGHDR and CDR2 is SFDVKD. The CDR3 contains 13 residues. The V and J ends lost 2 bases and 10 bases respectively, with 11 bases between them. The CDR3 DNA is TGTGCCACCAGTGATTCTGGGGGACGAGAGCAGTTCTTC. This sequence encodes CATSDSGGREQFF.

The V and J genes are TRBV24-1 and TRBJ2-1; the match to TRBD2 covers 13 bases. V dropped 1 base and J dropped 4; count of bases not matched to a gene: 9. Germline CDR1 and CDR2: KGHDR and SFDVKD. The CDR3 totals 19 residues. Here the CDR3 DNA reads TGTGCCACCAGTGATTTTAGGACTAGCGGGAGTGGTAGGTACAATGAGCAGTTCTTC. Protein product: CATSDFRTSGSGRYNEQFF.

This clonotype was recorded many times. V usage is TRBV10-3 and J usage is TRBJ1-1, with D possibly TRBD1 on 6 matching bases. Germline loops: CDR1 ENHRY, CDR2 SYGVKD. Trimming pared 4 bases from V and 6 bases from J, leaving 12 bases between. The CDR3 is made up of 13 amino acids. The CDR3 bases are TGTGCCATCAGTGTAGGGGGGGGAGCTGAAGCTTTCTTT. Its translation is CAISVGGGAEAFF.

This clonotype was observed a few times. The CDR3 coding sequence is TGTGCCAGCAAACAGGGCCATGAGCAGTTCTTC. Amino acids: CASKQGHEQFF. This rearrangement joins TRBV6-5 to TRBJ2-1; D is possibly TRBD1 (6 bases). The CDR3 loop spans 11 amino acids. V shed 7 bases and J shed 8 bases, with 9 bases lying between them. CDR1 is MNHEY and CDR2 is SVGAGI in the germline V gene.

This clonotype was seen repeatedly, ten times or more. V and J are TRBV19 and TRBJ2-7; D is perhaps TRBD2 (7 bases). The CDR3 is made up of 15 amino acids. CDR1 is LNHDA and CDR2 is SQIVND in the germline V gene (reference sequence). Trimming took off 3 bases at V and 4 bases at J, with 16 bases between the two ends. The CDR3 protein is CASSILPGGQYEQYF. The DNA for the CDR3 is TGTGCCAGTAGTATCTTACCGGGGGGACAATACGAGCAGTACTTC.

The rearrangement joins TRBV11-3 to TRBJ2-7, with TRBD2 as a possible D gene (6 bases). Trimming cost V 1 base and J 3 bases, with 10 bases left between them. The germline CDR1 and CDR2 sequences are SGHNT and YENEEA. CDR3 size: 14 residues. The CDR3 DNA reads TGTGCCAGCAGCTTAGGACTAGTTCTCTACGAGCAGTACTTC. Translating it yields CASSLGLVLYEQYF.

This clonotype was counted at least ten times. The J gene is TRBJ1-5, the V gene TRBV9, with D possibly TRBD1 on 5 matching bases. V was cut by 0 bases and J by 0 bases, with 7 bases left in between. This CDR3 spans 15 amino acids. The germline V gene has CDR1 SGDLS and CDR2 YYNGEE. CDR3 residues: CASSVGTLSNQPQHF. CDR3 sequence (DNA): TGTGCCAGCAGCGTAGGGACACTTAGCAATCAGCCCCAGCATTTT.

This clonotype appeared many times. The chain has TRBV6-2 or TRBV6-3 and TRBJ2-1; perhaps TRBD2 as D (5 bases). The germline V gene encodes CDR1 MNHEY and CDR2 SVGEGT. The V end was cut by 4 bases, the J end by 2 bases, with 12 bases between. This CDR3 is built from 15 residues. CDR3 sequence (DNA): TGTGCCAGCAGTTGGACGGGGAAACCCTACAATGAGCAGTTCTTC. It encodes CASSWTGKPYNEQFF.

The J gene is TRBJ1-1, the V gene TRBV4-1, with 7 nucleotides matching TRBD1. The CDR3 extends over 19 amino acids. V lost 3 bases and J lost 0; bases outside the gene matches: 16. Germline V gene data show CDR1 as MGHRA and CDR2 as YSYEKL. The CDR3 loop reads CASSQGRTGTTQMNTEAFF. The CDR3, as DNA: TGCGCCAGCAGCCAGGGGAGGACAGGAACTACTCAAATGAACACTGAAGCTTTCTTT.

The V call is TRBV6-6, the J call TRBJ2-7; tentatively, D is TRBD1 (6 bases). The CDR3 covers 12 residues. Germline loops: CDR1 MNHNY, CDR2 SVGAGI (reference sequence). Trimming stripped 2 bases from V and 5 bases from J, with 7 bases between. DNA of the CDR3: TGTGCCAGCAGTTACGGGGGCCACGAGCAGTACTTC. Translated: CASSYGGHEQYF.

This clonotype was counted between two and nine times. This sequence joins TRBV30 and TRBJ1-5, with D maybe TRBD1 (5 bases). Per germline, CDR1 GTSNPN and CDR2 SVGIG (reference sequence). This CDR3 comprises 15 residues. Trimming took 5 bases from V and 5 from J, leaving 19 bases between them. The CDR3 DNA sequence: TGTGCCTGGGCCAAAGGGGCAGTCAAGGATCAGCCCCAGCATTTT. Protein product: CAWAKGAVKDQPQHF.

This clonotype was picked up many times. This rearrangement joins TRBV19 to TRBJ2-4; TRBD2 is a possible D gene (6 bases). The germline V gene has CDR1 LNHDA and CDR2 SQIVND (reference sequence). Trimming removed 6 bases at V and 8 bases at J, with 14 bases between. The CDR3 has 13 residues. This CDR3 is CASSPRGYDIQYF. The CDR3 bases are TGTGCCAGTAGCCCTCGGGGGTATGACATTCAGTACTTC.

This clonotype has ten or more counts. This chain connects TRBV11-2 to TRBJ2-4; perhaps TRBD2 as D (5 bases). CDR1 is SGHAT, CDR2 FQNNGV, per germline. CDR3 length equals 15 residues. Trimming removed 2 bases at V and 1 base at J, with 9 bases between. CDR3 sequence: CASSLQEVAKNIQYF. The DNA for the CDR3 is TGTGCCAGCAGCTTACAGGAGGTGGCCAAAAACATTCAGTACTTC.

This clonotype was observed a few times. This chain uses TRBV4-3 with TRBJ1-5, with D possibly matching TRBD1 (5 bases). This CDR3 is built from 15 residues. The germline V gene encodes CDR1 LGHNA and CDR2 YSLEER. Trimming removed 1 base from V and 5 bases from J, with 12 bases in between. The CDR3 DNA sequence: TGCGCCAGCAGCCAAGTACGGGGGAAGGATCAGCCCCAGCATTTT. It encodes CASSQVRGKDQPQHF.

The sample holds a few counts of this clonotype. This chain joins TRBV29-1 and TRBJ1-2; D possibly corresponds to TRBD1 (6 bases). There are 13 residues in the CDR3. The germline CDR1 and CDR2 sequences are SQVTM and ANQGSEA. CDR3 region: CGTGGLRDYGYTF. CDR3 bases: TGCGGGACGGGGGGGCTTCGAGACTATGGCTACACCTTC.